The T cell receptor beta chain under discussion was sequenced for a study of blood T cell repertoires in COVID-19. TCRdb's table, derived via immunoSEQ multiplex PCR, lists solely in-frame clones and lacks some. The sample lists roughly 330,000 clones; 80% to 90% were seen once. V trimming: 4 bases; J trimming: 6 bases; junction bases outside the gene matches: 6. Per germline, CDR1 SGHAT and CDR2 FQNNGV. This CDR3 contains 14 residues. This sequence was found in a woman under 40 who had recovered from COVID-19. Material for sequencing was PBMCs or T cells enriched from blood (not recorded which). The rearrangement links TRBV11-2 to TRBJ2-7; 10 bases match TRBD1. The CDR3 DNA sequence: TGTGCCAGCAGCTCCGGGACAGGGGCTGGCGAGCAGTACTTC. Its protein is CASSSGTGAGEQYF.